What follows are 9 T cell receptor beta chains derived from one specimen sequenced in a study of shared clonotypes between healthy human individuals. The table came from immunoSEQ multiplex PCR; TCRdb's copy has only in-frame clones and leaves some out. Here the sample spans 1 million to 1.3 million clones, about 84% being singletons. What was sequenced was memory CD4+ T cells from PBMCs. Subset given: CD45RA-negative fraction. These TCRs come from a man between 18 and 35 years old in good health. Some clones in this sample may be carry-over from other donors' samples.

This chain links TRBV28 with TRBJ2-7; D is unresolved. With 3 bases removed from V and 2 bases from J, the gap between germline ends came to 14 bases. Germline CDR1 is MDHEN and CDR2 is SYDVKM. The CDR3 covers 15 residues. DNA of the CDR3: TGTGCCAGCAGTTTCCATCAGGCCAGTACCTACGAGCAGTACTTC. Its protein is CASSFHQASTYEQYF. Drawing the rest from reference TRBV28 and TRBJ2-7, the complete variable domain is DVKVTQSSRYLVKRTGEKVFLECVQDMDHENMFWYRQDPGLGLRLIYFSYDVKMKEKGDIPEGYSVSREKKERFSLILESASTNQTSMYLCASSFHQASTYEQYFGPGTRLTVT.

Comments on this clone: This likely came from a read error, as a far larger clone is one base away. The chain links TRBV29-1 to TRBJ1-3; D unresolved. CDR1 and CDR2 (germline): SQVTM, ANQGSEA. CDR3 size: 15 residues. The CDR3 spells CSVVVGRSSGDTIYF. DNA for the CDR3: TGCAGCGTTGTAGTCGGCAGGAGCTCTGGAGACACCATATATTTT.

The rearrangement links TRBV28 to TRBJ2-5; 7 bases fit TRBD1. The V and J ends lost 4 bases and 5 bases, in that order; junction bases with no gene match: 7. Germline assignment: CDR1 MDHEN and CDR2 SYDVKM. The CDR3 consists of 14 residues. The CDR3 nucleotides are TGTGCCAGCAGTTCCCTCTTGACAGGGGAGACCCAGTACTTC. It codes for CASSSLLTGETQYF.

As concerns this clone: The same CDR3 can be traced to other DNA sequences in this sample. This rearrangement joins TRBV9 to TRBJ2-3, with 10 nucleotides matching TRBD2. This CDR3 is 16 amino acids long. The V gene's germline CDR1 is SGDLS and CDR2 YYNGEE. Trimming cost V 0 bases and J 1 base; bases outside gene matches: 2. In DNA form, the CDR3 reads TGTGCCAGCAGCGTAGCCAGCGGGAGGGGCACAGATACGCAGTATTTT. The encoded protein is CASSVASGRGTDTQYF.

The rearrangement joins TRBV7-3 to TRBJ2-5; 8 bases fit TRBD1. Trimming at V came to 6 bases and at J to 4 bases, leaving 7 bases not matched to a gene. The CDR3 covers 14 residues. Germline values: CDR1 SGHTA, CDR2 FQGTGA. The CDR3 region is CASSRRQGRETQYF. The CDR3 coding sequence is TGTGCCAGCAGTCGGAGACAGGGGCGAGAGACCCAGTACTTC.

Concerning this clone itself: Possible read error: a much larger clone is one base away. The same CDR3 arises from other DNA sequences in this sample as well. The gene calls are TRBV5-1 and TRBJ2-4, with D tentatively TRBD2 (5 bases). The V end lost 4 bases, the J end lost 8 bases, and 16 bases lay between the germline ends. CDR3 size: 14 residues. Germline CDR1 reads SGHRS; CDR2 reads YFSETQ. Here the CDR3 DNA reads TGCGCCAGCAGCCTGTGGGGATCCGGGGACATTCAGTACTTC. Translation gives CASSLWGSGDIQYF.

Worth noting for this clone: A read error is possible here, since a much larger clone lies one base away. This chain joins TRBV7-2 and TRBJ2-1; D is uncertain. V lost 2 bases to trimming and J lost 9 bases, with 8 bases between them. This CDR3 spans 12 amino acids. CDR1 is SGHTA, CDR2 FQGNSA, per germline. The CDR3 is CASSLRFREQFF. For the CDR3, the DNA is TGTGCCAGCAGCTTACGGTTCCGTGAGCAGTTCTTC.

This chain joins TRBV29-1 and TRBJ1-4; the D gene is possibly TRBD1 (5 bases). V gave up 7 bases and J gave up 8 bases, with 17 bases separating them. Per germline, CDR1 SQVTM and CDR2 ANQGSEA. This CDR3 has 13 amino acids. The DNA of the CDR3 is TGCAGCGGTCAGGGCGTGGAAGGGGAAAAACTGTTTTTT. Protein sequence: CSGQGVEGEKLFF.

The rearrangement joins TRBV5-5 to TRBJ1-3; D ambiguous. Germline values: CDR1 SGHKS, CDR2 YYEKEE (reference sequence). The length of the CDR3 is 16 residues. The V end was cut by 5 bases, the J end by 0 bases, with 15 bases between. CDR3: CASRPNAYYSGNTIYF. The CDR3 region has the DNA TGTGCCAGCAGACCGAACGCTTACTACTCTGGAAACACCATATATTTT.